This T cell receptor beta chain was identified in a study of lymphopenia after photon versus proton radiotherapy. Findings and caveats of the study: Oligoclonal CD8+ Temra expansion after nadir drove photon patients' diversity drop. Relative stability marked proton patients; photon patients lost diversity and naive cells. In patients who died, overall survival fell as post-nadir TCR diversity dropped more.

Measured with immunoSEQ multiplex PCR; TCRdb has only the in-frame clones, and not every one. The sample holds more than 80,000 clones, 80% to 90% seen once. The CDR3 covers 12 residues. Germline V gene lookup returns CDR1 SGHVS and CDR2 FQNEAQ. Deletions cut 5 bases from V and 7 bases from J, with 11 bases between. For this clone: Its antigen is still unknown.

This chain joins TRBV7-8 and TRBJ1-1; no clear D. The source material was peripheral blood, sampled from a patient treated with proton-based radiotherapy. The receptor's source is a man aged 60-69 years with pancreatic cancer. The CDR3: CASSLANLEAFF. Written as DNA, the CDR3 is TGTGCCAGCAGCCTGGCCAACCTTGAAGCTTTCTTT.